The clone carrying this T cell receptor beta chain was seen a few times. Using a J-beta primer mix together with a sample-barcoded 5' primer, a second PCR was run for about 6 to 12 cycles. TCRdb passed the 5' RACE reads through MiXCR, listing each CDR3 protein once. The repertoire consists of approximately 800,000 distinct CDR3 sequences, with roughly 46% occurring once and the leading ten covering about a sixth. This sample is drawn from a study of blood T cells in healthy people across ages. CDR1 SGHTA and CDR2 FQGNSA come from the germline V gene. The CDR3 has 13 residues. The V end lost 1 base, the J end lost 3 bases, and 7 bases lay between the germline ends.

Sample: blood. V and J are TRBV7-2 and TRBJ2-7; D uncertain. This TCR came from an elderly man in good health. The CDR3 bases are TGTGCCAGCAGCTTAGTGGCCTACTACGAGCAGTACTTC. Translating gives CASSLVAYYEQYF.